These T cell receptor beta chains were read from a single sample in a study of blood T cell repertoires in COVID-19. The assay was immunoSEQ multiplex PCR, and TCRdb's table has in-frame clones only and misses some. The sample shows hundreds of thousands of clones, around four fifths of them seen only once. The sample consisted of peripheral blood. All receptors derive from a woman aged 80 or over with acute or convalescent COVID-19. Each CDR3 is given with its conserved first and last residue. D genes are given only for firm matches.

D gene: .
J gene: TRBJ1-1
V gene: TRBV25-1
CDR3 protein: CASSESGFTEAFF

D gene: TRBD1
J gene: TRBJ2-1
V gene: TRBV6-5
CDR3 protein: CASRGDRGLYNEQFF

D gene: TRBD2
J gene: TRBJ2-7
V gene: TRBV5-5
CDR3 protein: CASSLVGTSALGEQYF

D gene: TRBD2
J gene: TRBJ2-3
V gene: TRBV5-1
CDR3 protein: CASSRGQLAERTDTQYF

D gene: .
J gene: TRBJ2-7
V gene: TRBV28
CDR3 protein: CASSTLQGPYEQYF

D gene: TRBD1
J gene: TRBJ2-7
V gene: TRBV18
CDR3 protein: CASSNKGDRVHF

D gene: .
J gene: TRBJ2-7
V gene: TRBV11-2
CDR3 protein: CASSLGRVQSEQYF

D gene: .
J gene: TRBJ1-3
V gene: TRBV18
CDR3 protein: CASSPWTSGSYSTIYF

D gene: TRBD1
J gene: TRBJ2-7
V gene: TRBV27
CDR3 protein: CASSMDRGGEQYF

D gene: .
J gene: TRBJ1-4
V gene: TRBV28
CDR3 protein: CASSLSGGLNEKLFF

D gene: TRBD1
J gene: TRBJ1-3
V gene: TRBV5-6
CDR3 protein: CASSLVEGANSGNTIYF

D gene: TRBD1
J gene: TRBJ2-7
V gene: TRBV5-5
CDR3 protein: CASSLASTGTYEQYF

D gene: .
J gene: TRBJ2-7
V gene: TRBV6-2/TRBV6-3
CDR3 protein: CASSFLEKAYEQYF

D gene: .
J gene: TRBJ2-1
V gene: TRBV12-5
CDR3 protein: CASESTSVQGNNEQFF

D gene: TRBD1
J gene: TRBJ1-5
V gene: TRBV5-8
CDR3 protein: CASSAIPGQYNQPQHF

D gene: .
J gene: TRBJ2-3
V gene: TRBV18
CDR3 protein: CASSAYTDTQYF

D gene: TRBD2
J gene: TRBJ2-3
V gene: TRBV11-2
CDR3 protein: CASSPIVSGTTDTQYF